One TCR beta chain is described in this entry. Its matching antigen is unknown. The assay was immunoSEQ multiplex PCR, and TCRdb's table has in-frame clones only and misses some. There are some 60,000 clones in the sample; approximately 90% occur only once, and about 4.6% lies in the top ten. With V trimmed by 5 bases and J by 0 bases, 8 bases remained unmatched. This CDR3 region has 16 residues. Germline V gives CDR1 MNHEY, CDR2 SMNVEV (reference sequence). This specimen comes from a study of a mutant IDH1 vaccine in newly diagnosed glioma. Study-wide findings and caveats: The study observed vaccine-induced immune responses in 90% to 95% of patients.

As to time point: week 5, during vaccination. Vaccination used 300 ug of mutant IDH1 20-mer peptide per dose, with topical imiquimod. This TCR was sampled from a woman aged 35 to 49 with glioma. The sample in question was PBMCs, obtained from a glioma patient whose treatment included an IDH1 peptide vaccine. V gene TRBV27 combines with J gene TRBJ1-1, with 8 bases identical to TRBD1. The CDR3 spells CASSLKTGAVNTEAFF. DNA for the CDR3: TGTGCCAGCAGTCTCAAGACAGGGGCCGTGAACACTGAAGCTTTCTTT.